The present T cell receptor beta chain was sequenced within a study of CXCR3-negative and CXCR3-positive naive CD8 T cells (dated by TCRdb to the late 2010s). About the investigation overall: Roughly 150 million TRB reads were obtained in total, roughly 1.5 +/- 0.3 million reads per library. The diversity and physicochemical repertoire analyses included some 11 donors pooled from two independent experiments. Naive subsets from about 5 donors and memory cells from 3 donors were included in the TRBV-TRBJ cluster analysis.

For each CD8+ T cell subset, flow sorting was done in triplicate, and 310,000 or so cells per subset went directly into RLT lysis buffer. Naive CD8+ T cells were defined stringently as CD45RO-CCR7+CD27+CD95- to exclude memory contaminants. Standard density gradient centrifugation was used to isolate peripheral blood mononuclear cells from buffy coats. Naive CXCR3-negative and CXCR3-positive CD8+ T cells were flow-sorted on a FACSAria III. An RNeasy Mini Kit was used to extract total RNA from the sorted cells. What the authors observed across the whole study: TRBV-TRBJ usage was similar between naive CXCR3-negative and CXCR3-positive cells from the same donor, while memory cells showed distinct patterns. CXCR3 expression partially decreased after cryopreservation, so most assays used freshly isolated PBMCs. Compared with CXCR3-negative naive cells, CXCR3-positive naive cells had TRB CDR3s with higher hydrophobicity (lower Kidera factor 4), lower energy, and higher strength and volume indices. Both naive subsets had comparably high repertoire diversity, while memory CD8+ T cells had much lower repertoire diversity. Surface CD5, linked to self-reactivity in mice, was comparable between naive subsets; TCR interaction strength was therefore also inferred from TRB CDR3 physicochemical properties.

TCRdb names NextSeq 550 as the instrument used. The Human TCR Profiling Kit (MiLaboratory) was used to make UMI-labeled 5' RACE TRB cDNA libraries. The full amount of extracted RNA was used for cDNA synthesis, and the full amount of resulting cDNA was used for PCR amplification. Libraries were prepared in parallel with an identical number of PCR cycles. Per the authors' processing: MIGEC and MiXCR extracted about 53,000 +/- 10,000 unique UMI-labeled TRB cDNA molecules per library, requiring at least two reads per UMI. Each library averaged roughly 36,000 +/- 9,600 functional in-frame TRB CDR3 nucleotide clonotypes without stop codons. After downsampling to 5000 UMI-labeled TRB molecules per sample, diversity metrics, including normalized Shannon-Wiener and Chao1, were computed in VDJtools. For the central five CDR3 residues, VDJtools calculated physicochemical properties weighted by clonotype size, namely interaction energy, strength, volume and Kidera factor 4. After the reads were reprocessed by TCRdb, one entry was made per CDR3 protein sequence, with no DNA. The V and J calls were determined by TCRdb, not by the authors. The sample table gives some 150,000 distinct CDR3 sequences. About 0.28% of the sample goes to the ten largest clones.

About this clonotype itself: Its antigen is currently not known.

The sequencing input was naive CXCR3+ CD8+ T cells from blood. The cell subset or site label, as the study defines it: CD45RO-CCR7+CD27+CD95- naive CD8+ T cells expressing CXCR3 (TNR3+). The TCR was taken from a human donor in good health. Some clones in this sample may be carry-over from other donors' samples.

For the CDR3, the sequence is CATSSPIGQGVTDTQYF. The rearranged segments are TRBV15 and TRBJ2-3; the TRBD1 assignment by TCRdb is unverifiable without DNA. From cysteine to phenylalanine, the CDR3 is 17 amino acids long. The entry carries no DNA sequence. CDR1 and CDR2 are drawn from the germline V gene (reference sequence): LNHNV, YYDKDF.